This TCR beta chain was observed in a study of shared T cell receptors in the human thymus. Germline V gene data show CDR1 as SQVTM and CDR2 as ANQGSEA. The length of the CDR3 is 17 residues. V lost 5 bases and J lost 2, with 22 bases in between. Clones were sequenced by immunoSEQ multiplex PCR, and TCRdb holds only the in-frame ones, with some missing. This sample has 550,000 to 800,000 clones, with approximately 83% found just once. The same data also went into a second study, on human thymus T cells. That work states: Healthy Finnish infants undergoing corrective surgery for congenital heart defects were used as donors. Thymic material originated from resections removed in the course of corrective heart surgery. Usage of V and J genes appeared biased in thymic and blood repertoires. The related literature has documented a marked overlap of thymic repertoires among unrelated individuals.

The sample comprised thymocytes. This sequence originates from a girl less than two years old with a congenital heart defect. This chain joins TRBV29-1 and TRBJ2-1; the D gene is possibly TRBD2 (5 bases). CDR3 region: CSVKGKAGPSTYNEQFF. Here the CDR3 DNA reads TGCAGCGTTAAAGGGAAGGCGGGCCCCTCTACCTACAATGAGCAGTTCTTC.